The 21 T cell receptor beta chains presented below share a single source sample, sequenced in a study of blood T cell repertoires in COVID-19. Some clones are missing from TCRdb's copy, which holds only in-frame ones; the method was immunoSEQ multiplex PCR. The sample shows about 200,000 clones, roughly nine tenths of them seen only once. Sequencing used peripheral blood. The source of these receptors is a woman aged 70-85 years with acute or convalescent COVID-19.

The chain combines TRBV3-1 (or the pseudogene TRBV3-2) with TRBJ2-5; D gene unclear. The CDR3 runs 14 residues. The germline CDR1 and CDR2 sequences are LGHDT and YNNKEL (reference sequence). V was trimmed by 2 bases and J by 1 base, leaving 8 bases between them. Here the CDR3 reads CASSQNTRQETQYF. CDR3 coding DNA: TGTGCCAGCAGCCAAAACACCCGCCAAGAGACCCAGTACTTC.

The rearrangement joins TRBV7-3 to TRBJ2-3; TRBD2 matches 9 bases. The CDR3 loop spans 14 amino acids. The V gene's germline CDR1 is SGHTA and CDR2 FQGTGA. Trimming removed 4 bases from V and 3 bases from J; junction bases left unmatched: 2. CDR3 residues: CASSSAGGTDTQYF. Written as DNA, the CDR3 is TGTGCCAGCAGCTCGGCGGGAGGGACAGATACGCAGTATTTT.

In DNA form, the CDR3 reads TGTGCCAGCAGGGAGATAGGACAGGGGTCGTACGAGCAGTACTTC. Translated, it gives CASREIGQGSYEQYF. V is TRBV28 and J is TRBJ2-7, with 9 bases identical to TRBD1. The CDR3 contains 15 residues. Trimming removed 6 bases from V and 4 bases from J; junction bases left unmatched: 10. The germline V gene encodes CDR1 MDHEN and CDR2 SYDVKM.

This sequence joins TRBV7-2 and TRBJ1-1; D not certain. The CDR3 totals 14 residues. Trimming left V 7 bases short and J 7 bases short, with 19 bases between. Germline CDR1 reads SGHTA; CDR2 reads FQGNSA. CDR3 in amino acids: CASTPGGRPHEAFF. The CDR3 DNA reads as TGTGCCAGCACCCCGGGAGGCAGACCCCATGAAGCTTTCTTT.

The rearrangement joins TRBV28 to TRBJ1-5; the D gene is possibly TRBD1 (5 bases). Germline CDR1 reads MDHEN; CDR2 reads SYDVKM. Trimming pared 1 base from V and 0 bases from J, leaving 10 bases between. The CDR3 is 16 amino acids. The CDR3 DNA is TGTGCCAGCAGTTTATCCTGGACACATAGCAATCAGCCCCAGCATTTT. Its protein product is CASSLSWTHSNQPQHF.

This chain connects TRBV12-3 or TRBV12-4 to TRBJ1-2; 7 nucleotides agree with TRBD1. The CDR3 contains 13 residues. Trimming cost V 6 bases and J 7 bases; bases outside gene matches: 8. The CDR3 region has the DNA TGTGCCAGCAGAGATGACAGGGCGTCTGGCTACACCTTC. Encoded protein: CASRDDRASGYTF.

This chain connects TRBV12-5 to TRBJ1-1, with 7 bases that match TRBD1. CDR3 length: 15 amino acids. Trimming cost V 6 bases and J 3 bases; bases outside gene matches: 10. The germline CDR1 and CDR2 sequences are LGHNT and FRNRAP. CDR3 in amino acids: CASGPGTARDTEAFF. CDR3 DNA sequence: TGTGCTAGTGGCCCTGGGACAGCTCGTGACACTGAAGCTTTCTTT.

This chain connects TRBV3-1 (or the pseudogene TRBV3-2) to TRBJ1-5; 8 bases align to TRBD1. The CDR3 contains 14 residues. After removal of 4 bases from V and 3 bases from J, the junction contained 2 bases not matched to a gene. The V gene's germline CDR1 is LGHDT and CDR2 YNNKEL (reference sequence). The CDR3 loop reads CASSLTGANQPQHF. CDR3 DNA sequence: TGTGCCAGCAGCCTGACAGGGGCCAATCAGCCCCAGCATTTT.

This clone has just a few counts. The chain couples TRBV28 to TRBJ2-1, with 15 bases identical to TRBD2. Losses at the gene ends were 3 bases for V and 9 bases for J; bases not matched to a gene: 3. Looked up from germline, CDR1 is MDHEN and CDR2 is SYDVKM. CDR3 size: 15 residues. The CDR3: CASSLSGLAGGEQFF. CDR3 DNA: TGTGCCAGCAGTTTGTCGGGACTAGCGGGAGGTGAGCAGTTCTTC.

The chain recombines TRBV3-1 (or the pseudogene TRBV3-2) with TRBJ1-1; the D gene is possibly TRBD1 (5 bases). The CDR3 has 13 amino acids. With 6 bases removed from V and 1 base from J, the gap between germline ends came to 9 bases. Germline CDR1 reads LGHDT; CDR2 reads YNNKEL (reference sequence). In DNA, the CDR3 is TGTGCCAGCAGGCCTACAGGGAACACTGAAGCTTTCTTT. Its translation is CASRPTGNTEAFF.

V usage is TRBV7-2 and J usage is TRBJ2-1; TRBD1 matches 7 bases. This CDR3 region has 14 residues. Germline lookup yields CDR1 SGHTA and CDR2 FQGNSA. V trimming: 7 bases; J trimming: 3 bases; junction bases outside the gene matches: 6. The CDR3, as DNA: TGTGCCAGCAACGTGGACAGGTTCTACAATGAGCAGTTCTTC. Protein product: CASNVDRFYNEQFF.

V and J are TRBV19 and TRBJ2-3; possibly TRBD1 for D (5 bases). Germline V gene lookup returns CDR1 LNHDA and CDR2 SQIVND (reference sequence). The CDR3 runs to 14 residues. V was shortened by 7 bases and J by 6 bases, with 17 bases between the two germline ends. The CDR3: CASIAKGLGDTQYF. In DNA, the CDR3 is TGTGCCAGTATCGCGAAGGGGCTCGGCGATACGCAGTATTTT. The full variable domain, completed using reference TRBV19 and TRBJ2-3, is DGGITQSPKYLFRKEGQNVTLSCEQNLNHDAMYWYRQDPGQGLRLIYYSQIVNDFQKGDIAEGYSVSREKKESFPLTVTSAQKNPTAFYLCASIAKGLGDTQYFGPGTRLTVL.

This clone was seen just once. The rearrangement joins TRBV5-1 to TRBJ1-4; TRBD1 aligns across 7 bases. Trimming at V came to 4 bases and at J to 1 base, leaving 4 bases not matched to a gene. The CDR3 covers 15 residues. The V gene's germline CDR1 is SGHRS and CDR2 YFSETQ. The CDR3 DNA reads TGCGCCAGCAGCATGACAGGGCTAACTAATGAAAAACTGTTTTTT. It specifies CASSMTGLTNEKLFF.

The V call is TRBV29-1, the J call TRBJ1-1, with D possibly TRBD1 on 5 matching bases. Germline V gene sequence: CDR1 SQVTM, CDR2 ANQGSEA. Trimming stripped 1 base from V and 4 bases from J, with 10 bases between. The CDR3 is 13 residues long. CDR3 protein: CSVEGRQRTEAFF. For the CDR3, the DNA is TGCAGCGTTGAAGGTAGACAGCGCACTGAAGCTTTCTTT.

This clone appeared a few times. This chain links TRBV18 with TRBJ2-2; 15 bases map to TRBD2. The CDR3 covers 17 residues. Germline V gene sequence: CDR1 KGHSH, CDR2 LQKENI. J gave up 8 bases and V 0 bases, and 4 bases lay outside the gene matches. As DNA, the CDR3 is TGTGCCAGCTCACCACCGGGACTAGCGGGAGGACTTGGGGAGCTGTTTTTT. Translating it yields CASSPPGLAGGLGELFF.

V and J are TRBV6-2 or TRBV6-3 and TRBJ1-1; no clear D. Germline CDR1 is MNHEY and CDR2 is SVGEGT. The CDR3 has 12 residues. The germline V and J ends were trimmed by 5 bases and 0 bases, with 4 bases remaining between them. CDR3 sequence: CASSIMNTEAFF. DNA of the CDR3: TGTGCCAGCAGTATAATGAACACTGAAGCTTTCTTT.

The chain carries TRBV3-1 (or the pseudogene TRBV3-2) and TRBJ2-4; 11 bases are a match to TRBD2. The germline gives CDR1 LGHDT, CDR2 YNNKEL (reference sequence). The CDR3 extends over 13 amino acids. V shed 4 bases and J 9 bases; nucleotides not matched to a gene: 2. The CDR3 nucleotides are TGTGCCAGCAGCCTAGCGGGAGGGGGCATTCAGTACTTC. This gives the protein CASSLAGGGIQYF.

The CDR3 DNA follows: TGTGCCAGCAATACCGAGGGATTAACTAATGAAAAACTGTTTTTT. Protein: CASNTEGLTNEKLFF. This rearrangement joins TRBV5-5 to TRBJ1-4; D gene unclear. The CDR3 is made up of 15 amino acids. The germline V gene encodes CDR1 SGHKS and CDR2 YYEKEE (reference sequence). Trimming took off 6 bases at V and 1 base at J, with 13 bases between the two ends.

V and J are TRBV18 and TRBJ2-3, with 10 bases that match TRBD2. Germline CDR1 and CDR2: KGHSH and LQKENI. The CDR3 consists of 16 residues. V was clipped by 1 base and J by 6 bases; unmatched bases: 7. The CDR3 DNA is TGTGCCAGCTCACCACGGACTAGCGGTTCCTGGGATACGCAGTATTTT. Translating gives CASSPRTSGSWDTQYF.

About this clone: The same CDR3 arises from other DNA sequences in this sample as well. The CDR3: CASSIQGSNQPQHF. Here the CDR3 DNA reads TGTGCCAGTAGTATACAGGGTAGCAATCAGCCCCAGCATTTT. The chain employs TRBV19 and TRBJ1-5; possible D gene TRBD1, 5 bases. Trimming removed 2 bases at V and 0 bases at J, with 5 bases between. The CDR3 loop spans 14 amino acids. Per germline, CDR1 LNHDA and CDR2 SQIVND (reference sequence).

The chain uses TRBV7-2 and TRBJ2-1; 10 positions match TRBD1. Germline V gene lookup returns CDR1 SGHTA and CDR2 FQGNSA. The length of the CDR3 is 15 residues. V lost 4 bases, J lost 8 bases, and 8 bases stayed unmatched. The DNA of the CDR3 is TGTGCCAGCAGCTCGGACAGGGGGGCCACCGATGAGCAGTTCTTC. Protein sequence: CASSSDRGATDEQFF.